The 27 T cell receptor beta chains reported below all come from one sample, sequenced in a study of T cells after yellow fever vaccination. TCRdb re-derived calls from the 5' RACE reads in MiXCR, one entry per CDR3 protein. Altogether about 340,000 distinct CDR3 sequences are present, roughly 4.3% being singletons, with the ten largest covering about 24%. The sequencing here drew on PBMCs, taken 5 days after the yellow fever booster vaccination. The receptors were sampled from a man aged 18 to 35 who received the YFV17D yellow fever vaccine.

This clonotype was detected only a few times. CDR3 loop: CASSSIAGISGEQYF. The CDR3 DNA reads as TGTGCCAGCAGCTCTATAGCGGGGATCTCCGGAGAGCAGTACTTC. The rearrangement uses TRBV6-6 and TRBJ2-7; 8 bases are shared with TRBD2. Per germline, CDR1 MNHNY and CDR2 SVGAGI (reference sequence). V was pared by 6 bases and J by 7 bases, with 14 bases of the junction left unmatched. The CDR3 runs 15 residues.

This clonotype has ten or more counts. The J gene is TRBJ1-6, the V gene TRBV3-1; D is ambiguous. CDR3 size: 15 residues. Trimming removed 1 base at V and 8 bases at J, with 12 bases between. Germline V gene data show CDR1 as LGHDT and CDR2 as YNNKEL (reference sequence). The CDR3 DNA reads as TGTGCCAGCAGCCAAGGGACGCCCGGCGATTCACCCCTCCACTTT. This gives the protein CASSQGTPGDSPLHF. The whole variable domain, filled in from reference TRBV3-1 and TRBJ1-6, reads DTAVSQTPKYLVTQMGNDKSIKCEQNLGHDTMYWYKQDSKKFLKIMFSYNNKELIINETVPNRFSPKSPDKAHLNLHINSLELGDSAVYFCASSQGTPGDSPLHFGNGTRLTVT.

This chain uses TRBV5-4 with TRBJ1-1; no clear D gene. CDR3 size: 15 residues. Germline assignment: CDR1 SGHNT and CDR2 YYREEE (reference sequence). With 4 bases removed from V and 1 base from J, the gap between germline ends came to 14 bases. The CDR3 nucleotides read TGTGCCAGCAGCCCGGGTGGGTCCTCGAACACTGAAGCTTTCTTT. Translation gives CASSPGGSSNTEAFF.

This clonotype was counted a few times. V and J are TRBV5-6 and TRBJ1-3; weak D call: TRBD1 (6 bases). Germline V gene sequence: CDR1 SGHDT, CDR2 YYEEEE. The CDR3 consists of 18 residues. V was shortened by 1 base and J by 4 bases, with 21 bases between the two germline ends. DNA of the CDR3: TGTGCCAGCAGCTTGACATTAAGGACAGCCGGTCTGGGAAACACCATATATTTT. It yields the protein CASSLTLRTAGLGNTIYF.

In this sample, this clonotype turned up a few times. The chain couples TRBV27 to TRBJ1-5; TRBD1 might be the D (5 bases). There are 16 residues in the CDR3. Trimming cost V 7 bases and J 7 bases, with 23 bases left between them. Germline V CDR1 and CDR2: MNHEY, SMNVEV (reference sequence). DNA for the CDR3: TGTGCCAGCACCCACAAGTTCGGGGGAGTGAGCCAGCCCCAGCATTTT. It specifies CASTHKFGGVSQPQHF.

This clonotype was observed at least ten times. The chain is built from TRBV3-1 and TRBJ2-2, with a tentative D call TRBD1 (6 bases). The CDR3 is made up of 17 amino acids. Per germline, CDR1 LGHDT and CDR2 YNNKEL (reference sequence). V shed 1 base and J shed 0 bases, with 12 bases lying between them. The CDR3 spells CASSQGWDNSNTGELFF. CDR3 sequence (DNA): TGTGCCAGCAGCCAAGGTTGGGACAATTCGAACACCGGGGAGCTGTTTTTT. Together with reference TRBV3-1 and TRBJ2-2, the CDR3 gives the full variable domain: DTAVSQTPKYLVTQMGNDKSIKCEQNLGHDTMYWYKQDSKKFLKIMFSYNNKELIINETVPNRFSPKSPDKAHLNLHINSLELGDSAVYFCASSQGWDNSNTGELFFGEGSRLTVL.

This chain connects TRBV10-3 to TRBJ1-5; D remains ambiguous. This CDR3 region has 14 residues. Germline assignment: CDR1 ENHRY and CDR2 SYGVKD. V dropped 0 bases and J dropped 7 bases, with 10 bases sitting between them. The CDR3 DNA follows: TGTGCCATCAGTGAGTCCCCTAGCCCCCAGCCCCAGCATTTT. It codes for CAISESPSPQPQHF.

The CDR3 DNA is TGTGCCAGCAGTCAATACCCCCTCACAGATACGCAGTATTTT. Amino acid sequence: CASSQYPLTDTQYF. The rearrangement uses TRBV27 and TRBJ2-3; D is unclear. V lost 5 bases and J lost 2, with 11 bases in between. Germline V gives CDR1 MNHEY, CDR2 SMNVEV (reference sequence). The CDR3 extends over 14 amino acids.

The CDR3 spells CASSQDRGTERAGELFF. In nucleotides, the CDR3 is TGCGCCAGCAGCCAAGATAGGGGGACAGAGAGGGCCGGGGAGCTGTTTTTT. This chain joins TRBV4-1 and TRBJ2-2; 7 nucleotides line up with TRBD1. The ends lost 0 bases at V and 6 bases at J; junction bases unmatched: 10. Germline CDR1 and CDR2: MGHRA and YSYEKL. CDR3 length: 17 amino acids.

This clonotype was recorded a few times. The chain is built from TRBV20-1 and TRBJ1-4, with TRBD1 as a possible D gene (5 bases). V was cut by 6 bases and J by 7 bases, with 12 bases left in between. The germline V gene has CDR1 DFQATT and CDR2 SNEGSKA (reference sequence). This CDR3 has 12 residues. The DNA of the CDR3 is TGCAGTGCGAGGGGAGGTCGTGAAAAACTGTTTTTT. It is translated as CSARGGREKLFF.

This clonotype was seen ten or more times. The chain links TRBV7-6 to TRBJ1-1; D unclear. The germline V and J ends were trimmed by 4 bases and 11 bases, with 29 bases remaining between them. The CDR3 is 17 amino acids. Per germline, CDR1 SGHVS and CDR2 FNYEAQ. CDR3 nucleotides: TGTGCCAGCAGCTCCGGGGTTTGGAAAGGGCCGCGGCCAAGGGCTTTCTTT. Protein product: CASSSGVWKGPRPRAFF.

This clonotype was detected ten times or more. The V and J genes are TRBV15 and TRBJ1-2; 8 bases line up with TRBD1. Germline CDR1 is LNHNV and CDR2 is YYDKDF (reference sequence). The J segment lost 3 bases and the V segment lost 3 bases, leaving 6 bases of the junction unmatched. The CDR3 is 15 amino acids. The CDR3 region is CATSRAQGAYYGYTF. The CDR3 nucleotides read TGTGCCACCAGCAGGGCCCAGGGGGCTTACTATGGCTACACCTTC.

The chain carries TRBV4-3 and TRBJ2-5; maybe TRBD1 (6 bases). This CDR3 is 13 amino acids long. CDR1 LGHNA and CDR2 YSLEER come from the germline V gene. V was pared by 5 bases and J by 5 bases, with 12 bases between. CDR3 residues: CASSYRVWETQYF. DNA for the CDR3: TGCGCCAGCAGCTACAGGGTTTGGGAGACCCAGTACTTC.

This clonotype has ten or more counts. The chain has TRBV20-1 and TRBJ2-4; TRBD2 agrees at 9 bases. CDR1 is DFQATT, CDR2 SNEGSKA, per germline (reference sequence). This CDR3 region has 15 residues. The V gene end was trimmed by 3 bases and the J gene end by 6 bases; junction bases not matched to a gene: 9. The CDR3 protein is CSASRGSGGTNIQYF. In nucleotides, the CDR3 is TGCAGTGCTAGTCGGGGTAGCGGGGGTACAAACATTCAGTACTTC.

This clonotype was counted ten times or more. V and J are TRBV5-1 and TRBJ1-1, with D possibly TRBD1 on 5 matching bases. The CDR3 has 15 amino acids. From germline, CDR1 is SGHRS and CDR2 YFSETQ. Between the trimmed V and J ends, which lost 3 bases and 6 bases, there was a span of 18 bases. The CDR3 loop is CASSSGSGPLPEAFF. CDR3 bases: TGCGCCAGCAGCTCAGGGTCAGGGCCCCTCCCTGAAGCTTTCTTT.

This clonotype was counted a few times. This chain links TRBV19 with TRBJ1-5, with D perhaps matching TRBD1 (5 bases). Germline V CDR1 and CDR2: LNHDA, SQIVND (reference sequence). V shed 6 bases and J shed 6 bases, with 15 bases lying between them. The CDR3 consists of 14 residues. The CDR3 nucleotides are TGTGCCAGTAGCGGATTGCAGGGAGGTCAGCCCCAGCATTTT. This sequence encodes CASSGLQGGQPQHF. The full variable domain, its missing parts supplied by reference TRBV19 and TRBJ1-5, is DGGITQSPKYLFRKEGQNVTLSCEQNLNHDAMYWYRQDPGQGLRLIYYSQIVNDFQKGDIAEGYSVSREKKESFPLTVTSAQKNPTAFYLCASSGLQGGQPQHFGDGTRLSIL.

This clonotype was counted between two and nine times. This chain connects TRBV20-1 to TRBJ2-1; 8 bases line up with TRBD2. CDR3 length: 14 amino acids. Germline lookup yields CDR1 DFQATT and CDR2 SNEGSKA (reference sequence). V lost 3 bases to trimming and J lost 6 bases; unmatched junction nucleotides: 7. The CDR3 spells CSASRAGGVNEQFF. In DNA form, the CDR3 reads TGCAGTGCTAGTCGGGCGGGGGGAGTCAATGAGCAGTTCTTC.

CDR3 region: CASSLGGQTYEQYF. CDR3 DNA sequence: TGTGCCAGCAGCTTGGGGGGGCAGACCTACGAGCAGTACTTC. The chain employs TRBV5-4 and TRBJ2-7; possible D gene TRBD1, 6 bases. The CDR3 is 14 amino acids. CDR1 and CDR2 from the germline V gene are SGHNT and YYREEE (reference sequence). V was cut by 0 bases and J by 2 bases, with 9 bases left in between.

This chain joins TRBV7-9 and TRBJ2-2, with D possibly TRBD2 on 5 matching bases. The CDR3 sequence is 16 residues long. Per the germline V gene, CDR1 is SEHNR and CDR2 is FQNEAQ (reference sequence). V lost 3 bases to trimming and J lost 5 bases, with 16 bases between them. In DNA, the CDR3 is TGTGCCAGCAGCTTCGGACGGGGAATAAGTACCGGGGAGCTGTTTTTT. As protein: CASSFGRGISTGELFF.

Ten or more counts support this clonotype. The chain couples TRBV2 to TRBJ1-1; a possible D gene is TRBD1 (6 bases). The germline CDR1 and CDR2 sequences are SNHLY and FYNNEI. This CDR3 has 14 residues. Trimming cost V 6 bases and J 0 bases, with 11 bases left between them. The CDR3 nucleotides are TGTGCCAGCAGCAGGGACATCATGAACACTGAAGCTTTCTTT. Its translation is CASSRDIMNTEAFF.

At least ten counts were recorded for this clonotype. At one of its ends the junction is not consistent with the germline gene, which may arise from a read error. The J gene is TRBJ2-1, the V gene TRBV4-1, with D possibly being TRBD1 or TRBD2 (6 bases each). Germline V gene sequence: CDR1 MGHRA, CDR2 YSYEKL. The CDR3 is made up of 16 amino acids. CDR3 sequence reads: CASTQGGTGRYNEQFF. CDR3 in DNA: TGCGCCAGCACCCAAGGGGGGACGGGGCGGTACAATGAGCAGTTCTTC.

The chain employs TRBV12-3 or TRBV12-4 and TRBJ2-3, with 9 bases that match TRBD2. After removal of 4 bases from V and 1 base from J, the junction contained 3 bases not matched to a gene. CDR3 length: 15 residues. CDR3: CASSSVAGGTDTQYF. In nucleotides, the CDR3 is TGTGCCAGCAGTTCAGTAGCGGGGGGCACAGATACGCAGTATTTT.

This clonotype was observed many times. The V and J genes are TRBV6-5 and TRBJ2-3; D may be TRBD2 (6 bases). The V gene lost 2 bases and the J gene lost 6 bases, with 9 bases spanning the gap. From germline, CDR1 is MNHEY and CDR2 SVGAGI. The CDR3 runs to 13 residues. CDR3 protein: CASSYPGADTQYF. DNA for the CDR3: TGTGCCAGCAGTTACCCGGGAGCCGATACGCAGTATTTT.

The chain carries TRBV7-9 and TRBJ2-7; TRBD1 matches at 8 bases. Germline V gene data show CDR1 as SEHNR and CDR2 as FQNEAQ (reference sequence). V was clipped by 7 bases and J by 5 bases; unmatched bases: 13. CDR3 length: 15 amino acids. CDR3 loop: CASTRPSGQGHEQYF. CDR3 in DNA: TGTGCCAGCACCAGACCTTCTGGACAGGGCCACGAGCAGTACTTC.

The CDR3, as DNA: TGTGCCAGCCGGTTGAGCAGGGGCGTTGGGACTGAAGCTTTCTTT. Protein sequence: CASRLSRGVGTEAFF. The V call is TRBV2, the J call TRBJ1-1, with a tentative D call TRBD1 (6 bases). This CDR3 is built from 15 residues. With 8 bases removed from V and 5 bases from J, the gap between germline ends came to 21 bases. Per germline, CDR1 SNHLY and CDR2 FYNNEI.

This clonotype was seen many times. The rearrangement joins TRBV6-6 to TRBJ2-5; D is unclear. The CDR3 is 14 amino acids. Germline CDR1 and CDR2: MNHNY and SVGAGI (reference sequence). V lost 7 bases to trimming and J lost 7 bases, with 19 bases between them. The CDR3 DNA follows: TGTGCCAGCAACACACCGGGCCTTCCTGGGACCCAGTACTTC. This codes for CASNTPGLPGTQYF.

The V call is TRBV7-8, the J call TRBJ2-3, with D possibly being TRBD2 (5 bases). CDR1 is SGHVS and CDR2 is FQNEAQ in the germline V gene. V was pared by 5 bases and J by 4 bases, with 13 bases between. The CDR3 length is 14 residues. Here the CDR3 DNA reads TGTGCCAGCAGCCGCACGGGGTCGGCAGATACGCAGTATTTT. As protein: CASSRTGSADTQYF.